This TCR beta chain was obtained from a study of tumor-infiltrating lymphocytes in primary liver carcinoma. Study context: Sample counts of productive TCRbeta reads spanned roughly 3.5 to 7.5 million; these counts were similar across tissue types.

Starting material for RNA and DNA co-extraction consisted of roughly 18-34 mg of unsorted bulk tissue. Samples came from superior, inferior, lateral poles and tumor centre. Trimming took off 7 bases at V and 2 bases at J, with 14 bases between the two ends. This CDR3 spans 14 amino acids. Germline CDR1 and CDR2: MNHNY and SVGAGI (reference sequence). TCR beta cDNA was prepared out of roughly 0.5 ug total RNA by means of a constant-region primer. Libraries covering TCR beta were generated through three nested multiplex PCR rounds (using a slightly modified ARM-PCR). A C-beta reverse primer was combined with TRBV1-TRBV30 forward primers in the first two PCR rounds, and each round had 9 to 10 cycles. In TCRdb, the multiplex PCR reads were re-called with MiXCR into one record per CDR3 protein. This sample yields roughly 70,000 distinct CDR3 sequences, of which about 71% are seen a single time; about 40% belongs to the top ten.

General study findings and limits: Just around 7-24% of top clones spanned all five tumor regions. Tumor tissue displayed a significantly greater top-250-clone fraction than blood (p = 0.039).

This clonotype has a count of ten or more. The target antigen is unknown. The TCR was taken from a man between 35 and 55 years old with primary liver carcinoma and hepatitis B virus infection. The gene calls are TRBV6-6 and TRBJ1-2; D not certain. Sequencing was done on a sample of liver tumor tissue from sampling region 4. As for subset: tumor region T4, right-lateral pole. The CDR3, as DNA: TGTGCCAGCACCACGGGTCCCAGGAACTATGGCTACACCTTC. It encodes CASTTGPRNYGYTF.